The rows below give T cell receptor beta chains drawn from one sample of a study of cytomegalovirus exposure and HLA in healthy donors. The data were produced by immunoSEQ multiplex PCR, yet TCRdb's version contains in-frame clones alone and is incomplete. The repertoire includes roughly 190,000 clones, approximately 88% of them detected once, and approximately 2.9% sits in the top ten. The sequenced sample was PBMCs. All receptors derive from a woman aged 50 to 60 in good health and CMV-seropositive. Each CDR3 is given with its conserved first and last residue. The D gene is left open where the match is weak. Not all rows give a size; the values are once, few, many and, for expanded clones, a class.

j_call	v_call	cdr3_length	clone_size	d_call	cdr3_nt	cdr3_aa
TRBJ1-1	TRBV15	15	.	.	TGTGCCACCAGCAATAACAGGGAGGGCAACACTGAAGCTTTCTTT	CATSNNREGNTEAFF
TRBJ1-6	TRBV6-6	12	few	.	TGTGCCAGCAGAAACGGGGATTCACCCCTCCACTTT	CASRNGDSPLHF
TRBJ2-1	TRBV4-2	13	.	TRBD1	TGTGCCAGCAGCCCACAGGGGGCCCATGAGCAGTTCTTC	CASSPQGAHEQFF
TRBJ1-1	TRBV9	14	.	.	TGTGCCAGCAGCGTAGGCCCAGAACGAACTGAAGCTTTCTTT	CASSVGPERTEAFF
TRBJ2-3	TRBV19	17	.	TRBD2	TGTGCCAGTAGTTCTCCCCCCGGGACTAGAATCACAGATACGCAGTATTTT	CASSSPPGTRITDTQYF
TRBJ2-2	TRBV7-3	13	.	.	TGTGCCAGCAGCGCCCGAGGTAGCGGGGAGCTGTTTTTT	CASSARGSGELFF
TRBJ2-7	TRBV30	13	.	TRBD1	TGTGCGGGAGAGAGGGGGCCCACCTACGAGCAGTACTTC	CAGERGPTYEQYF
TRBJ2-2	TRBV27	14	.	.	TGTGCCAGCAGAACCTCCCAGGGCACCGGGGAGCTGTTTTTT	CASRTSQGTGELFF
TRBJ1-1	TRBV7-2	16	.	.	TGTGCCAGCAGCTCAGGGGTAGGGTTCAAGAACACTGAAGCTTTCTTT	CASSSGVGFKNTEAFF
TRBJ2-5	TRBV2	15	.	.	TGTGCCAGCAGTGAAGCGGGTAGGGGTGGGGAGACCCAGTACTTC	CASSEAGRGGETQYF
TRBJ1-2	TRBV5-4	16	once	TRBD1	TGCGCCAGCAGCCAAGATCCATATGCAGGGGGTCTTGGCTACACCTTC	CASSQDPYAGGLGYTF
TRBJ1-5	TRBV27	15	.	.	TGTGCCAGCAGTCCGCGGGGGCTTGAGGGTCAGCCCCAGCATTTT	CASSPRGLEGQPQHF
TRBJ2-7	TRBV29-1	12	.	.	TGCAGCGTTGAAGAGAGCTCCTACGAGCAGTACTTC	CSVEESSYEQYF
TRBJ2-3	TRBV18	15	.	TRBD2	TGTGCCAGCTCACCAAGAGCGGGGCTCACAGATACGCAGTATTTT	CASSPRAGLTDTQYF
TRBJ1-4	TRBV5-8	16	.	TRBD1	TGTGCCAGCAGCTTGCGCTCCGGGACAGGGCTTGTTAGACTGTTTTTT	CASSLRSGTGLVRLFF
TRBJ1-5	TRBV6-1	19	.	.	TGTGCCAGCAGTGAAACGATGACAGGCGGGACTAATAGCAATCAGCCCCAGCATTTT	CASSETMTGGTNSNQPQHF
TRBJ2-1	TRBV2	13	.	TRBD1	TGTGCCAGCAGTACCAGGACAGGCAATGAGCAGTTCTTC	CASSTRTGNEQFF